This T cell receptor beta chain originates from a study of T-cell memory formation after mild COVID-19. Study observations and caveats: Among clones peaking at day 37 in the second wave, SARS-CoV-2 specificity remained unconfirmed.

Details on this clonotype: Its antigen is unknown.

The V end was cut by 2 bases, the J end by 0 bases, with 10 bases between. This CDR3 has 15 amino acids. Germline-derived CDR1 and CDR2 are SGHTA and FQGTGA. It was 5'RACE with constant-segment primers that produced the TCR alpha and TCR beta cDNA libraries, which carried sample barcodes and UMIs. One entry per CDR3 protein results from TCRdb running MiXCR on the 5' RACE reads. The sample lists 190,000 or so distinct CDR3 sequences; about a fifth were seen once. The TCR sequence derives from an adult woman who had mild COVID-19 (a few samples of this study predate the infection). Cell type and time point are not known. The J gene is TRBJ1-1, the V gene TRBV7-3, with D tentatively TRBD1 (5 bases). Sequencing was performed on PBMCs or a T cell subset sorted from them (not recorded which). CDR3 nucleotides: TGTGCCAGCAGCTTAGACAGTCGGATGAACACTGAAGCTTTCTTT. Residues: CASSLDSRMNTEAFF.